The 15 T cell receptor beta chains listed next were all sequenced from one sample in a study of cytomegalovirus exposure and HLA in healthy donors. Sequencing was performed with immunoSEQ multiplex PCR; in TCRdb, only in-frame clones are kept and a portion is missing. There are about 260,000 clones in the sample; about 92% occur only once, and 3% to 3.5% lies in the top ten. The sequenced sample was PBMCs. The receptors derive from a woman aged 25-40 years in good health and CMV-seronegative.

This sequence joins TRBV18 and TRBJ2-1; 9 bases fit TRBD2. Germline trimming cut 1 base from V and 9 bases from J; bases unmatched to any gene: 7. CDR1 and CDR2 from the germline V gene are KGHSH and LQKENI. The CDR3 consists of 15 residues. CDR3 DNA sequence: TGTGCCAGCTCACCACTAGCGGGGGATGGAAGTGAGCAGTTCTTC. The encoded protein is CASSPLAGDGSEQFF.

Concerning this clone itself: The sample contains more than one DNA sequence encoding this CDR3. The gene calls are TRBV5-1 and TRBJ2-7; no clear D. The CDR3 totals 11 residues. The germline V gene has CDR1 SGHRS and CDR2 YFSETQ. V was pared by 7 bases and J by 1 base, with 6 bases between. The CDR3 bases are TGCGCCAGCTCAAGTTCCTACGAGCAGTACTTC. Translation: CASSSSYEQYF.

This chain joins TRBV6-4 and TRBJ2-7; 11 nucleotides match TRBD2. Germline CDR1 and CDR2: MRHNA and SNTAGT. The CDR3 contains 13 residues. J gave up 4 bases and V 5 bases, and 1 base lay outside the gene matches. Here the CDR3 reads CASSRLAGYEQYF. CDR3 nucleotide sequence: TGTGCCAGCAGTCGACTAGCGGGATACGAGCAGTACTTC.

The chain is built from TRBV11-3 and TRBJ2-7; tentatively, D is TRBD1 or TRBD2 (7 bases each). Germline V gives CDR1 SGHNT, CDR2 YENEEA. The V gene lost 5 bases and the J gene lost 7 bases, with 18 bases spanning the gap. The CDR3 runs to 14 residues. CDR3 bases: TGTGCCAGCAGCCCCCGGCAGGGGGGGTTGGAGCAGTACTTC. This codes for CASSPRQGGLEQYF.

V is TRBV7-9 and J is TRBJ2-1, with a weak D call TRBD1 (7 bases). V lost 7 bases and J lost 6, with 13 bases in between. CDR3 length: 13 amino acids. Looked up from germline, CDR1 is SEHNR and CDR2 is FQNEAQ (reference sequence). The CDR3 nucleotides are TGTGCCAGCACCGCGGGACAGACCAATGAGCAGTTCTTC. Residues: CASTAGQTNEQFF.

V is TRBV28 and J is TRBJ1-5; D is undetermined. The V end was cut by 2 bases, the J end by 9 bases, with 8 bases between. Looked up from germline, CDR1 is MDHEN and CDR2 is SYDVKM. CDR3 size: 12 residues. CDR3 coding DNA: TGTGCCAGCAGTTTACGGGTTGGGCCCCAGCATTTT. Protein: CASSLRVGPQHF.

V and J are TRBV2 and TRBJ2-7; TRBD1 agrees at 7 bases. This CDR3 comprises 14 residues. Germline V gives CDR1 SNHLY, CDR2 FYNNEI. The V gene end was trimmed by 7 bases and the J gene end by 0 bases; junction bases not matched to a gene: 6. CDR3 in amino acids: CASTTDRTSYEQYF. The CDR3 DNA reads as TGTGCCAGCACTACGGACAGGACCTCCTACGAGCAGTACTTC.

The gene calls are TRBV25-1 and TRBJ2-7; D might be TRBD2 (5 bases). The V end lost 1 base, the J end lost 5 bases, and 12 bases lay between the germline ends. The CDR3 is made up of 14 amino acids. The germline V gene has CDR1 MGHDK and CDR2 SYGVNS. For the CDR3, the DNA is TGTGCCAGCAGTGAATCGGGGTATGGGGACGAGCAGTACTTC. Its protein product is CASSESGYGDEQYF.

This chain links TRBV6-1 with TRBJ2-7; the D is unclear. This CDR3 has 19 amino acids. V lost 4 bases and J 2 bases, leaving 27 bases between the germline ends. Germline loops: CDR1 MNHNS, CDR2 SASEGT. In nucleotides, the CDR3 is TGTGCCAGCAGTGTTCCTCCCCTCCCCCGTTCAGGAAGACCCTACGAGCAGTACTTC. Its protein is CASSVPPLPRSGRPYEQYF.

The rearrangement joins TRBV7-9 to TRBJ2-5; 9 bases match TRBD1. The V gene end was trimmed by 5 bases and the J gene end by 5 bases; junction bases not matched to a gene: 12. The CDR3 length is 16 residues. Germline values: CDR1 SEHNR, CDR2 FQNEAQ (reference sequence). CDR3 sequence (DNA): TGTGCCAGCAGCCCCGTTCGGACAGGGGCACAGGAGACCCAGTACTTC. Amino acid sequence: CASSPVRTGAQETQYF. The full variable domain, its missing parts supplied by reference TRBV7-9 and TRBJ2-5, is DTGVSQNPRHKITKRGQNVTFRCDPISEHNRLYWYRQTLGQGPEFLTYFQNEAQLEKSRLLSDRFSAERPKGSFSTLEIQRTEQGDSAMYLCASSPVRTGAQETQYFGPGTRLLVL.

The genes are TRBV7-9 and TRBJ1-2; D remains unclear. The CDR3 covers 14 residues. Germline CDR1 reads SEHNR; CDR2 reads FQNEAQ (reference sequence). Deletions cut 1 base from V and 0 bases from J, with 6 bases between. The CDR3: CASSLDRSNYGYTF. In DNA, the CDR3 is TGTGCCAGCAGCTTAGATCGGTCTAACTATGGCTACACCTTC.

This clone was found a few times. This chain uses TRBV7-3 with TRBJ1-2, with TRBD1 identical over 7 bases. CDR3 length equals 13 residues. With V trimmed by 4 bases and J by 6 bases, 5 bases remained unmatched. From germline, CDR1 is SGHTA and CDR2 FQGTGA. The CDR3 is CASSSLQGNGYTF. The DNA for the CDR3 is TGTGCCAGCAGCTCCCTACAGGGGAATGGCTACACCTTC.

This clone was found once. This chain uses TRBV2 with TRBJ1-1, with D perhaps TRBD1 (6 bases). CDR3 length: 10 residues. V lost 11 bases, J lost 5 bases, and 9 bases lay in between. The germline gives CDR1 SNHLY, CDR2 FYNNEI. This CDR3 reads CAEGGTEAFF. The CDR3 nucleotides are TGTGCCGAGGGGGGAACTGAAGCTTTCTTT.

In nucleotides, the CDR3 is TGTGCCAGCAGCCTCTCCCCTGGCATTGGTTTCTTT. It is translated as CASSLSPGIGFF. This chain links TRBV5-8 with TRBJ1-1, with D uncertain. Germline CDR1 is SGHTS and CDR2 is YDEGEE. The V end was cut by 4 bases, the J end by 13 bases, with 17 bases between. This CDR3 has 12 amino acids.

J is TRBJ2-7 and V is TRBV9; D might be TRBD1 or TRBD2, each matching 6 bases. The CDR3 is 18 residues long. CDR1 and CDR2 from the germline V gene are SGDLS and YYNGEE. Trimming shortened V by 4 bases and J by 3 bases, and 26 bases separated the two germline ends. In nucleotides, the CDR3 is TGTGCCAGCAGCTTCAACCCCACGGATGGAGAGGGGGGCTACGAGCAGTACTTC. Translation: CASSFNPTDGEGGYEQYF.